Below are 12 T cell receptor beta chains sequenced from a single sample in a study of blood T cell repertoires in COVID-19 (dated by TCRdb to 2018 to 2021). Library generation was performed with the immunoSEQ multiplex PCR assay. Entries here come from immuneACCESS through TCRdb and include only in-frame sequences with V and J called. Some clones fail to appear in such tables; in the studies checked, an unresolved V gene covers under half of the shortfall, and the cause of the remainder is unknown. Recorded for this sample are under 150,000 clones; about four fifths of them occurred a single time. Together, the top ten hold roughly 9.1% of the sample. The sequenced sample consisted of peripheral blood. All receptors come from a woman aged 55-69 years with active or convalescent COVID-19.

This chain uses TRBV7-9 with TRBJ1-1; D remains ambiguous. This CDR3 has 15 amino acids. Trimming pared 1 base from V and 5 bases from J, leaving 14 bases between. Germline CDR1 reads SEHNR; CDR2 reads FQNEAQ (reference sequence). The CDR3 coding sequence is TGTGCCAGCAGCTTAGTAGGCGGGCTTGAGACTGAAGCTTTCTTT. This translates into CASSLVGGLETEAFF.

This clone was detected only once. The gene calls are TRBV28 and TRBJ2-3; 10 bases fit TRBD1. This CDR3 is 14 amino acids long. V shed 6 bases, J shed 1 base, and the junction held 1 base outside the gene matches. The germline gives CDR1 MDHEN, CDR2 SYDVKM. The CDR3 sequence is CASRDRGRTDTQYF. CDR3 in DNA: TGTGCCAGCAGAGACAGGGGGCGCACAGATACGCAGTATTTT.

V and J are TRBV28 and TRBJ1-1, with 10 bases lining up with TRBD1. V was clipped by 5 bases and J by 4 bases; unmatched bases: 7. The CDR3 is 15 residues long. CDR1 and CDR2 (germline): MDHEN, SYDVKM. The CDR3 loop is CASSLETGGVTEAFF. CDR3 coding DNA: TGTGCCAGCAGTCTCGAGACAGGGGGCGTCACTGAAGCTTTCTTT.

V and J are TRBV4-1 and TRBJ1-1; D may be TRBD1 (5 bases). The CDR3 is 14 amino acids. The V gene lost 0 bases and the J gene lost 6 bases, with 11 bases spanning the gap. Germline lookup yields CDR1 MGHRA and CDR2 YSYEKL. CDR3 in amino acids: CASSQDRVWAEAFF. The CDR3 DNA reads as TGCGCCAGCAGCCAAGACAGGGTTTGGGCTGAAGCTTTCTTT.

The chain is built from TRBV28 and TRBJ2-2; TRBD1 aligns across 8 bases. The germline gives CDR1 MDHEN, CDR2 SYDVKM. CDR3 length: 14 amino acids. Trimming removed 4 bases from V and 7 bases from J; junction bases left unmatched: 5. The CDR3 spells CASSSGGLGGELFF. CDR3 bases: TGTGCCAGCAGTTCAGGGGGCTTGGGCGGGGAGCTGTTTTTT.

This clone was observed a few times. DNA for the CDR3: TGTGCCAGCAGTTCGTCGAGCGGGAGATACGGGGCCAACGTCCTGACTTTC. Translating it yields CASSSSSGRYGANVLTF. The chain carries TRBV28 and TRBJ2-6; 8 bases are a match to TRBD2. Germline lookup yields CDR1 MDHEN and CDR2 SYDVKM. The CDR3 length is 17 residues. J was trimmed by 4 bases and V by 4 bases; bases with no gene match: 9.

CDR3: CASSLLTATSSGNTIYF. The CDR3 DNA reads as TGTGCCAGCAGCCTACTGACAGCGACGAGCTCTGGAAACACCATATATTTT. The chain uses TRBV11-2 and TRBJ1-3; D possibly corresponds to TRBD1 (5 bases). The CDR3 runs to 17 residues. The germline gives CDR1 SGHAT, CDR2 FQNNGV. The germline V and J ends were trimmed by 5 bases and 0 bases, with 17 bases remaining between them.

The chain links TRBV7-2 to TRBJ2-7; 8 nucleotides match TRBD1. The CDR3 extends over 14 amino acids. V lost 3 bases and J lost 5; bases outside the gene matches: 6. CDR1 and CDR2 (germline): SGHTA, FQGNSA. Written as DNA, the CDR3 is TGTGCCAGCAGCTTTGACAGGGGTGTCGACGAGCAGTACTTC. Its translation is CASSFDRGVDEQYF.

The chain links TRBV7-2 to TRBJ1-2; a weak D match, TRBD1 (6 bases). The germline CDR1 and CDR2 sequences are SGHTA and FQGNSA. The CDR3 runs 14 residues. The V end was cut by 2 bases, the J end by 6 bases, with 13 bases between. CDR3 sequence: CASSLLLAGDGYTF. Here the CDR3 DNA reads TGTGCCAGCAGCTTATTGCTGGCAGGGGATGGCTACACCTTC.

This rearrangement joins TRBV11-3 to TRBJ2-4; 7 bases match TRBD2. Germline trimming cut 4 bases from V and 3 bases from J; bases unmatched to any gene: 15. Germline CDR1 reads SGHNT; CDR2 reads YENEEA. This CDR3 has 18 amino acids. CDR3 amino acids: CASSSLGGGNPIKNIQYF. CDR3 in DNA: TGTGCCAGCAGCTCCCTCGGGGGAGGGAACCCGATCAAAAACATTCAGTACTTC.

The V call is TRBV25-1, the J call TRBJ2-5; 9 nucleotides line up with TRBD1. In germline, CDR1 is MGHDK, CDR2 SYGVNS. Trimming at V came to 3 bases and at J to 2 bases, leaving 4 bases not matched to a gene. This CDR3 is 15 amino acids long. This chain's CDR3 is CASSEGQGKQETQYF. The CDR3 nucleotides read TGTGCCAGCAGTGAGGGACAGGGAAAACAAGAGACCCAGTACTTC.

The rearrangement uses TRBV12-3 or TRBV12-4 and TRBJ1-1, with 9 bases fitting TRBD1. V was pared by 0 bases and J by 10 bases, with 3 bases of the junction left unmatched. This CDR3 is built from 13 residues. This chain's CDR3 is CASSLADRGRAFF. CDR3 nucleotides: TGTGCCAGCAGTTTAGCAGACAGGGGGAGAGCTTTCTTT.